There are many counts of the clone carrying this T cell receptor beta chain. V lost 4 bases and J lost 5; bases outside the gene matches: 7. Germline values: CDR1 MGHDK, CDR2 SYGVNS. CDR3 length: 14 amino acids. These data originate in a study of human T cells and chemical hapten exposure. Time point denoted: patch test 1, 2 weeks after DPC sensitization. Treatment: therapeutic diphenylcyclopropenone sensitization with weekly scalp DPC. Using its own MiXCR run on the RACE reads, TCRdb lists one record per CDR3 protein. The table shows nearly 350,000 distinct CDR3 sequences, with 5.5% to 8% occurring only once.

Sequenced material: whole blood, taken in connection with sensitization to the hapten diphenylcyclopropenone (DPC). The source of this sequence is a woman aged 18-29 years with alopecia areata. Some clones in this sample may be carry-over from other donors' samples. The chain carries TRBV25-1 and TRBJ2-7; 8 bases are shared with TRBD1. The CDR3 protein is CASSVGQGFNEQYF. Written as DNA, the CDR3 is TGTGCCAGCAGTGTAGGACAGGGATTCAACGAGCAGTACTTC.